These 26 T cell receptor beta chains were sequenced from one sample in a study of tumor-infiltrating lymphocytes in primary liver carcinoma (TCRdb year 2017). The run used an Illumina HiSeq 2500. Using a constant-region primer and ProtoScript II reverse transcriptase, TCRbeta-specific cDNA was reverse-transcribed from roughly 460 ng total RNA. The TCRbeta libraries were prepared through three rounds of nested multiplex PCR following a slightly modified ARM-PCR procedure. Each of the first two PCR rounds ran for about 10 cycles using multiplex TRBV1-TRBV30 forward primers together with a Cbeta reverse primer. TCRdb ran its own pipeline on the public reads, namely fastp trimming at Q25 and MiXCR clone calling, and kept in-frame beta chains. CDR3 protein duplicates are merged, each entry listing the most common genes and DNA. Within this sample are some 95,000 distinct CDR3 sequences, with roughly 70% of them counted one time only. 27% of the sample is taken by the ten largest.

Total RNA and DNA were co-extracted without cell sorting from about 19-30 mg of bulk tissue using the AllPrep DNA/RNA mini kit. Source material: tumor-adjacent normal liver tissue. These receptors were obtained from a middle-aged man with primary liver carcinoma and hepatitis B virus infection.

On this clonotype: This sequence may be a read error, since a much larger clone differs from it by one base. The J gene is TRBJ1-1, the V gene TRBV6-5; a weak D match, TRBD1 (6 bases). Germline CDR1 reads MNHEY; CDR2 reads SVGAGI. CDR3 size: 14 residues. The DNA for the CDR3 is TGTGCCAGCAGCCTCGGGGGGGCAAACACTGAAGCTTCCTTT. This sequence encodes CASSLGGANTEASF.

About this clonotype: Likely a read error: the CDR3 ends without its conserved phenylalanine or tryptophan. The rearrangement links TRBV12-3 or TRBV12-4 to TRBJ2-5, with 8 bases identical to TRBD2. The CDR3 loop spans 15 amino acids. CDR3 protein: CASSALGLAGETQYL. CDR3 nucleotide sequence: TGTGCCAGCAGTGCCCTCGGACTAGCAGGGGAGACGCAGTACTTA.

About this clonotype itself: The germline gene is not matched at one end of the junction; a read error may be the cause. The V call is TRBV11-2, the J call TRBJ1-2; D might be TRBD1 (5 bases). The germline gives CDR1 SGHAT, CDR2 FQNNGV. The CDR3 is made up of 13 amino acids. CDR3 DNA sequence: TGTGACAGCAGCCTAGAGGGGAACTGTGGCTACACCTTC. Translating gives CDSSLEGNCGYTF.

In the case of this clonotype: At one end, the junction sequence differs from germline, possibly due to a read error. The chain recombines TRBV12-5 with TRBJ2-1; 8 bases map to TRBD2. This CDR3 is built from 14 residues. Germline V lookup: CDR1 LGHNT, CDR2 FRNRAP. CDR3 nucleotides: TGTGCTAGTGGAACTAGCGGAACCTACAATGAACAGTTCTTC. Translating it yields CASGTSGTYNEQFF.

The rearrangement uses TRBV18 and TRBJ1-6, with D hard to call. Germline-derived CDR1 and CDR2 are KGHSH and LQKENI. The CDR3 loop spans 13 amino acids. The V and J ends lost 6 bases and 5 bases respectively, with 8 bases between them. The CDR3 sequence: CASSTGNNSPLHF. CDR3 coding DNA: TGTGCCAGCTCGACGGGAAATAATTCACCCCTCCACTTT.

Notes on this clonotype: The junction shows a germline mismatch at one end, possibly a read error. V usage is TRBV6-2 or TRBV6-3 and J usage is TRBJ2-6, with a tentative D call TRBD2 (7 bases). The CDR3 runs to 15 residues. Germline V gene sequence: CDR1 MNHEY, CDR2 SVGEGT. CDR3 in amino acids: CATSYYTGGASVPTF. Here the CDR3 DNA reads TGTGCCACCAGTTATTATACTGGGGGGGCCAGCGTCCCGACTTTC.

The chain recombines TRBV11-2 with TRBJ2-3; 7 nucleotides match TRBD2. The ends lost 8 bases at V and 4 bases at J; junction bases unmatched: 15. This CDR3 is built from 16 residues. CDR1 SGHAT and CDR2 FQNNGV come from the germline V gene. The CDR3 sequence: CASGVEGLTWSDTQYF. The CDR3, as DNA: TGTGCCAGCGGCGTAGAGGGACTAACGTGGTCAGATACGCAGTATTTT.

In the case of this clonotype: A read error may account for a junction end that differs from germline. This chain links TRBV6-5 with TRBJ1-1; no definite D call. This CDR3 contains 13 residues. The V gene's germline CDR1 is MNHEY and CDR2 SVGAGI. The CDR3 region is CASSYRKNSEAFF. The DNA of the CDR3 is TGTGCCAGCAGTTACAGGAAGAACTCTGAAGCTTTCTTT.

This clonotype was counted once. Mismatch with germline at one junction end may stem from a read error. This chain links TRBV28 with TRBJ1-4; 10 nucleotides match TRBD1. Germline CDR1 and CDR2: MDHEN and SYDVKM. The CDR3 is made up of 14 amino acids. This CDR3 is CANSRQGAGEKLFF. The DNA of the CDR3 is TGTGCCAACAGTCGACAGGGGGCGGGTGAAAAACTGTTTTTT.

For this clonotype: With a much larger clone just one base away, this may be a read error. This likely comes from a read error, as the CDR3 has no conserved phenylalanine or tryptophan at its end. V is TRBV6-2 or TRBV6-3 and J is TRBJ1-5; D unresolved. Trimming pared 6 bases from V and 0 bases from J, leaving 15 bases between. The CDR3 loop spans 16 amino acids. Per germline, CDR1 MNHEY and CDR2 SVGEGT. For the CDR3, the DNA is TGTGCCAGCAGCCTAAACCTCGGGAGTAGCAATCAGCCCCAGCATTTA. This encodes CASSLNLGSSNQPQHL.

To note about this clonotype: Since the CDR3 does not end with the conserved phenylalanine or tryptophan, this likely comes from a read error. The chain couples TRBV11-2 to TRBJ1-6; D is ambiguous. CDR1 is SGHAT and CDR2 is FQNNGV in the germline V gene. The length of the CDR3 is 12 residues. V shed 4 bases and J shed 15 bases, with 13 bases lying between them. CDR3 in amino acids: CASSSVGPRLHS. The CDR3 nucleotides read TGTGCCAGCAGCTCGGTAGGCCCCCGCCTCCACTCT.

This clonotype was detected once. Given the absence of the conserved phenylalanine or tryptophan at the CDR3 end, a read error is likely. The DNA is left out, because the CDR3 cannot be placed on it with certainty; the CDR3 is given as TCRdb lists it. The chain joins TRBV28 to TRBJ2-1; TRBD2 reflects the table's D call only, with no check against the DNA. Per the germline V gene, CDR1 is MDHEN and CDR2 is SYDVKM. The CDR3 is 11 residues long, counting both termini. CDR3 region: CASSTARELFL.

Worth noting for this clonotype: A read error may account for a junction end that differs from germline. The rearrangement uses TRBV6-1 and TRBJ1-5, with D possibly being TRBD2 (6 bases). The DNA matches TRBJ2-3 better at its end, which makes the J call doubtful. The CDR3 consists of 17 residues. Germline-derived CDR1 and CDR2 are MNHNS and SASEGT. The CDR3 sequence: CVSSEAAGMDGNQPQYF. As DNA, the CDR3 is TGTGTCAGCAGTGAAGCGGCGGGGATGGACGGCAATCAGCCCCAGTATTTT.

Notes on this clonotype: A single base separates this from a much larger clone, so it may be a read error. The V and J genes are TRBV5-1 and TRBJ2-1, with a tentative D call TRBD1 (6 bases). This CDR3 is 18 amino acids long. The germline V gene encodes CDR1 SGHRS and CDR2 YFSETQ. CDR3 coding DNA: TGCCCCAGCAGCTTCAACCTCCGGGACACCCGTCAGGGGAATGAGCAGTTCTTC. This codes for CPSSFNLRDTRQGNEQFF.

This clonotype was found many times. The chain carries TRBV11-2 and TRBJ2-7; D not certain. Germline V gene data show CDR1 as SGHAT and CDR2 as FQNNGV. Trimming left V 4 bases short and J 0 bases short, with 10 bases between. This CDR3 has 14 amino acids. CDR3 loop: CASSYERSSYEQYF. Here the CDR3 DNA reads TGTGCCAGCAGCTACGAGAGGAGCTCCTACGAGCAGTACTTC.

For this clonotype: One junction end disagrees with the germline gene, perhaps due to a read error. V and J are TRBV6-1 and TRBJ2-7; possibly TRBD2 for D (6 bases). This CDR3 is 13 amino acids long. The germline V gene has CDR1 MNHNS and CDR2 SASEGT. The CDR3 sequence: CASSRSGGYEQYF. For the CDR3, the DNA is TGTGCCAGCAGCAGATCTGGGGGGTACGAGCAATACTTC.

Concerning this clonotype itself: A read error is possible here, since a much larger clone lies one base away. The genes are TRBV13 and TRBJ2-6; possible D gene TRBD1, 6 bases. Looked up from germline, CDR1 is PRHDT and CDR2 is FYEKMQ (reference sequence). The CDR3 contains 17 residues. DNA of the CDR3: TGTGCCAGCGGCTTACTCCCTCAGGGGTCTGGGGCCAACGTCCTGACTTTC. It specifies CASGLLPQGSGANVLTF.

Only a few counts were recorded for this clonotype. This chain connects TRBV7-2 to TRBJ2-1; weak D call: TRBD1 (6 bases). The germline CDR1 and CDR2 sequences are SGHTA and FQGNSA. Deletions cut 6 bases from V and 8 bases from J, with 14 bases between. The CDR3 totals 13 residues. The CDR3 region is CASRGRGWDEQFF. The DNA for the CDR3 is TGTGCCAGCAGGGGCAGGGGATGGGATGAGCAGTTCTTC.

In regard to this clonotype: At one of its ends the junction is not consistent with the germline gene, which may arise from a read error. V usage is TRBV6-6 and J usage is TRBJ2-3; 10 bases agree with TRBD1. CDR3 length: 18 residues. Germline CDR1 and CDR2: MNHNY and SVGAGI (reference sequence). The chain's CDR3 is CASSYSTGGLLYTYTQYF. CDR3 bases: TGTGCCAGCAGTTACTCGACAGGGGGCCTATTATACACATATACGCAGTATTTT.

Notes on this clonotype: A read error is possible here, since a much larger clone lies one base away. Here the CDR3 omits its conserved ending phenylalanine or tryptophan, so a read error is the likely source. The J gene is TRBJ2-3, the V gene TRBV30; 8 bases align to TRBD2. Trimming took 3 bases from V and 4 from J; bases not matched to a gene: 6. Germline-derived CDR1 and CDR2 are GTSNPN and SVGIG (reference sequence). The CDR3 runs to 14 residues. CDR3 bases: TGTGCCTGGAGCGGGGGGGTGGCGGCAGATACGCAGTATCTT. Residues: CAWSGGVAADTQYL.

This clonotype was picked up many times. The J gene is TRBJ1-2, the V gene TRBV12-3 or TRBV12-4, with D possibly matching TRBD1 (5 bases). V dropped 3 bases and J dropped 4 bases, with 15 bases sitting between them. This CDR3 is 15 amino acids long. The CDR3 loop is CASSLGGRGFYGYTF. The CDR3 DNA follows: TGTGCCAGCAGTTTGGGAGGGCGGGGGTTCTATGGCTACACCTTC.

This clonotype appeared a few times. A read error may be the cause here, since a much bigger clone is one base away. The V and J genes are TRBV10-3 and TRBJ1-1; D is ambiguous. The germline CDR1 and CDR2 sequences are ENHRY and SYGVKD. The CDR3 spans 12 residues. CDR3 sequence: CTISEQRTEAFF. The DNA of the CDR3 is TGTACCATCAGTGAACAGCGGACTGAAGCTTTCTTT.

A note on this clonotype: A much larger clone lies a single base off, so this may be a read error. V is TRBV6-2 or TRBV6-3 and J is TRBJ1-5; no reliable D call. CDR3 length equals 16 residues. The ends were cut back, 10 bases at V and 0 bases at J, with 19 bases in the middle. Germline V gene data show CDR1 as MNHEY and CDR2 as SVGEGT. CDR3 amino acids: CAISLNLGSSNQPQHF. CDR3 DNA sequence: TGTGCCATCAGCCTAAACCTCGGGAGTAGCAATCAGCCCCAGCATTTT.

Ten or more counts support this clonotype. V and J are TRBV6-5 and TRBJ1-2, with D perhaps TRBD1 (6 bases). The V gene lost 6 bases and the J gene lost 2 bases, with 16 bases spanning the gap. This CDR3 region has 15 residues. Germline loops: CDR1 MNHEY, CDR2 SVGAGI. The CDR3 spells CASRYTAGENYGYTF. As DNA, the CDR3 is TGTGCCAGCAGATACACCGCAGGGGAAAACTATGGCTACACCTTC.

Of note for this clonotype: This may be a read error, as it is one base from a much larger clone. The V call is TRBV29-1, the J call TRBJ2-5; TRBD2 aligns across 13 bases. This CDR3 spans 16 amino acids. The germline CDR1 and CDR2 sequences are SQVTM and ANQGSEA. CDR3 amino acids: CRVPDTSGRGQETQYF. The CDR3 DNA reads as TGCAGGGTTCCGGATACTAGCGGGAGGGGTCAAGAGACCCAGTACTTC.

The CDR3 nucleotides are TGTGCCAGCAGCTTAGTAGCGGGAGAAACGTACAAGCAGTACTTC. Its translation is CASSLVAGETYKQYF. The chain carries TRBV11-2 and TRBJ2-7, with TRBD2 matching over 9 bases. The CDR3 spans 15 residues. Germline V CDR1 and CDR2: SGHAT, FQNNGV. V gave up 1 base and J gave up 8 bases; unmatched junction bases: 9.